This T cell receptor beta chain appears in the sequencing data of a study of shared clonotypes between healthy human individuals. Overall study context: Samples came from a couple of female and a few male donors aged 18 to 49.

Study-wide findings and caveats: Naive subsets typically showed greater estimated richness than memory subsets. A small donor pool kept down the genetic and exposure-history diversity that was represented.

Profiling relied on immunoSEQ multiplex PCR, and the TCRdb table lists in-frame clones only, not all of them. Of about 1.1 million clones listed, about 80% are singletons. Germline V lookup: CDR1 MNHEY, CDR2 SVGAGI. V shed 4 bases and J shed 3 bases, with 10 bases lying between them. The CDR3 covers 14 residues. This clone appeared once. Its antigen is undetermined. Sequencing used memory CD4+ T cells from PBMCs. The sample's subset: CD45RA-negative fraction. This TCR derives from a young man in good health. Some clones in this sample may be carry-over from other donors' samples. This chain connects TRBV6-5 to TRBJ1-5, with a weak D call TRBD1 (5 bases). CDR3 sequence (DNA): TGTGCCAGCAGTTCCGGGGCCTTCAATCAGCCCCAGCATTTT. Its translation is CASSSGAFNQPQHF.